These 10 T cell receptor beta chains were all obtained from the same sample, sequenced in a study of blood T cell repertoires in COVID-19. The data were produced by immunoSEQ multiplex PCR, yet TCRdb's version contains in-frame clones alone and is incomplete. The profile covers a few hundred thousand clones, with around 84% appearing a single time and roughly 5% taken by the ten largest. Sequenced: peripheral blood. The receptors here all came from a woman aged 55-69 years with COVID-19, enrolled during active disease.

CDR3 in DNA: TGTGCCGTGTCGACGGGGGGACTCACCGGGGAGCTGTTTTTT. Protein sequence: CAVSTGGLTGELFF. V and J are TRBV27 and TRBJ2-2; 7 bases are a match to TRBD2. CDR3 length: 14 amino acids. CDR1 and CDR2 from the germline V gene are MNHEY and SMNVEV (reference sequence). Trimming removed 11 bases from V and 4 bases from J; junction bases left unmatched: 10.

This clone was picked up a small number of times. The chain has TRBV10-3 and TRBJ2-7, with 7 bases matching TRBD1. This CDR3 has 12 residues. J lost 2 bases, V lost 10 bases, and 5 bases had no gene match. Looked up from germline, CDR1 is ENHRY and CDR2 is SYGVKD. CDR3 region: CASRDSPYEQYF. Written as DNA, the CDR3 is TGTGCCAGCAGGGACAGTCCCTACGAGCAGTACTTC.

The CDR3 DNA reads TGTGCCAGCAGTTCCCTGGACAGGGGGAATCAGCCCCAGCATTTT. It codes for CASSSLDRGNQPQHF. The V gene is TRBV28, the J gene TRBJ1-5, with TRBD1 matching 10 bases. This CDR3 contains 15 residues. Germline V gene sequence: CDR1 MDHEN, CDR2 SYDVKM. V trimming: 4 bases; J trimming: 4 bases; junction bases outside the gene matches: 4.

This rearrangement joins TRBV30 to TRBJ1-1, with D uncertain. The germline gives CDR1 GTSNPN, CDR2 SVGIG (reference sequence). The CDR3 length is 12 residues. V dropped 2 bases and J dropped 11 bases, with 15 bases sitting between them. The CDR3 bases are TGTGCCTGGAGTCGAGTGTCCCGGTGGGCTTTCTTT. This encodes CAWSRVSRWAFF.

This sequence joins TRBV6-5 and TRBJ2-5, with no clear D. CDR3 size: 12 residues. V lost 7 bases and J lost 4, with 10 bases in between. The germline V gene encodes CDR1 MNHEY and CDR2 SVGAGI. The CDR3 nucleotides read TGTGCCAGCACCCGGGTTGGAGAGACCCAGTACTTC. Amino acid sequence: CASTRVGETQYF.

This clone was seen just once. In DNA form, the CDR3 reads TGTGCCAGCAGCCCTACAGGCTACCAAGAGACCCAGTACTTC. It is translated as CASSPTGYQETQYF. The rearrangement joins TRBV7-9 to TRBJ2-5, with D possibly matching TRBD1 (5 bases). The CDR3 extends over 14 amino acids. Germline CDR1 reads SEHNR; CDR2 reads FQNEAQ (reference sequence). V was pared by 5 bases and J by 0 bases, with 10 bases between.

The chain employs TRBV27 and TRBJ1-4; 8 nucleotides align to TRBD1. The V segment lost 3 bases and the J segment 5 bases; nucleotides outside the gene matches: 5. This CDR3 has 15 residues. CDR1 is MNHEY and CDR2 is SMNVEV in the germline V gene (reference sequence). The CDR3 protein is CASSFRTGQNEKLFF. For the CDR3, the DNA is TGTGCCAGCAGTTTCCGGACAGGGCAAAATGAAAAACTGTTTTTT.

Written as DNA, the CDR3 is TGTGCCAGCAGTTACACAACCGGGACAGGGGCTTCACCCCTCCACTTT. Translation gives CASSYTTGTGASPLHF. The rearrangement uses TRBV6-5 and TRBJ1-6; 10 bases fit TRBD1. Per germline, CDR1 MNHEY and CDR2 SVGAGI. The CDR3 is made up of 16 amino acids. V shed 2 bases, J shed 9 bases, and the junction held 7 bases outside the gene matches.

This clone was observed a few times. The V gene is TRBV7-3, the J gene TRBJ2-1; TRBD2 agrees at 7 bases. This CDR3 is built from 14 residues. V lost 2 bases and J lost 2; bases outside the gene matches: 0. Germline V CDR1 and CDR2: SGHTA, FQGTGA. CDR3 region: CASSLAGAYNEQFF. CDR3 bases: TGTGCCAGCAGCTTAGCGGGAGCCTACAATGAGCAGTTCTTC.

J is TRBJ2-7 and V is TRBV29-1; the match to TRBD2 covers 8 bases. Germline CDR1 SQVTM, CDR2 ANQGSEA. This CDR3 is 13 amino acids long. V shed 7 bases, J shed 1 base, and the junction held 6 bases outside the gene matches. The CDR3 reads CSAGGAVSYEQYF. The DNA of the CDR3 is TGCAGCGCCGGGGGGGCGGTTTCCTACGAGCAGTACTTC.